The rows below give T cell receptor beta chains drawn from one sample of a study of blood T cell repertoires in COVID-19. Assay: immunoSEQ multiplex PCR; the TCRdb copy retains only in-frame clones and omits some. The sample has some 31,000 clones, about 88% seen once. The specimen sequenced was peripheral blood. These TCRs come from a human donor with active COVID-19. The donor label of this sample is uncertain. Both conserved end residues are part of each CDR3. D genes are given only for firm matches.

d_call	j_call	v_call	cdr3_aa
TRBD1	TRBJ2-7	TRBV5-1	CASSLEAGGFSYEQYF
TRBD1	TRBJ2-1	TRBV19	CASSVGTGTFGEQFF
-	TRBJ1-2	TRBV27	CASSFEGTGGYTF
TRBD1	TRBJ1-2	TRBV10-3	CAIRVEGARRDGYTF
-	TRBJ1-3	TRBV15	CATSLDRSPNTIYF
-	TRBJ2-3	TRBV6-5	CASSYPGVNTQYF
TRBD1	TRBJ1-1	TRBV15	CATSKRTGGNTEAFF
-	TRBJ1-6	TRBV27	CASSLSPITSSYNSPLHF
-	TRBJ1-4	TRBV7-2	CASSLGSGSSSNEKLFF
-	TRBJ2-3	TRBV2	CASGGGGGGRTQYF
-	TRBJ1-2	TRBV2	CASSETQGIHGYTF
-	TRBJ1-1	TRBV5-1	CASNFAENTEAFF
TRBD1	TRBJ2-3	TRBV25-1	CASSDGTGSTDTQYF
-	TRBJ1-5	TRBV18	CASSPSGRANQPQHF
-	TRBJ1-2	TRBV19	CASRTAGQSYGYTF
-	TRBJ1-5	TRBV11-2	CASSTLPGANQPQHF
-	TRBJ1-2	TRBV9	CASSVDTGFLGYTF
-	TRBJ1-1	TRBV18	CASSPQLGENTEAFF
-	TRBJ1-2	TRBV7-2	CASSLARGGSRYGYTF
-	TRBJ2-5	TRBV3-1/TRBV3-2	CASSDALAIETQYF
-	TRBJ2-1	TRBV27	CASSLLNLRTAHNEQFF
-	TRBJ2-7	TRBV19	CASSAQQGTEQYF
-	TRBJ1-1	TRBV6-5	CASRWGAGDTEAFF
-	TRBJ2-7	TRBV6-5	CASRRGAGSYEQYF
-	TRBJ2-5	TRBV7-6	CASSLVPGGQETQYF
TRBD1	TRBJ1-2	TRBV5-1	CASSLAGGQGYGYTF
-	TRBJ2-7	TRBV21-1	CASSKGERSYEQYF
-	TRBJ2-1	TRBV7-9	CASSLAEGRAPDEQFF
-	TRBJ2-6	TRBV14	CASSHPGTTGANVLTF
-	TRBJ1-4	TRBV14	CASSQARIGGGEKLFF
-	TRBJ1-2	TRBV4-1	CASSIGPMTGGSGYTF
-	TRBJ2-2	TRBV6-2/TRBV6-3	CASSYLTANTGELFF